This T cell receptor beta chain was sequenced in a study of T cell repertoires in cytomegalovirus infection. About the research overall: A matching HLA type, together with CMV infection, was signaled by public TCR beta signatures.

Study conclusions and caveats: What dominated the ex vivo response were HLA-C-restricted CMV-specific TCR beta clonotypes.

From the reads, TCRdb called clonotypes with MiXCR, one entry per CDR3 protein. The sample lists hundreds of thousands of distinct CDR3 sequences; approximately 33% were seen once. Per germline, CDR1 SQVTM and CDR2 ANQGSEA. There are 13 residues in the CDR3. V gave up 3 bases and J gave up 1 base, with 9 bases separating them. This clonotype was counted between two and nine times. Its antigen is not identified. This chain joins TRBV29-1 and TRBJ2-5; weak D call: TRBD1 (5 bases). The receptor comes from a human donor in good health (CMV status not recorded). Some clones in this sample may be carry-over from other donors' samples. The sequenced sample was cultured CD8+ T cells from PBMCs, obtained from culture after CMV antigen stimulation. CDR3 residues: CSVDTDSQETQYF. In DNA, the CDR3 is TGCAGCGTTGATACCGACAGCCAAGAGACCCAGTACTTC.